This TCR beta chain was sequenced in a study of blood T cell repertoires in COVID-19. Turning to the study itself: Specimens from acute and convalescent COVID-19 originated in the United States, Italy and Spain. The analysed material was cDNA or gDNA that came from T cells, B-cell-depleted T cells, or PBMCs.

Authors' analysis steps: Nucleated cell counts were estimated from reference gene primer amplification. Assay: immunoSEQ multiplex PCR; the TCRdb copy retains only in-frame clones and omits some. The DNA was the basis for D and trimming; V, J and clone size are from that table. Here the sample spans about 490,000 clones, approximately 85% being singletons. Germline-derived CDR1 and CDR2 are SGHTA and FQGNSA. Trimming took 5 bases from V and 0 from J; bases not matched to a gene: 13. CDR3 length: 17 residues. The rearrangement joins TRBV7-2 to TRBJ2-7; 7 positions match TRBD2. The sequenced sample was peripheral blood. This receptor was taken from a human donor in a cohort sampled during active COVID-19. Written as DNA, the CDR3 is TGTGCCAGCAGCACCCTAGGGTCCGGGACTAACTCCTACGAGCAGTACTTC. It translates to CASSTLGSGTNSYEQYF.